This TCR beta chain comes out of a study of T cells in localized non-small cell lung cancer. Study-level findings and limits: Uninvolved adjacent lung showed peak T cell clonality, exceeding tumor. Longer overall survival was associated with a higher density of T cells in the blood. Adjacent lung was found to contain a median approximately 52 of the top 100 tumor clones.

This clone was seen once. Antigen: not known. Some clones are missing from TCRdb's copy, which holds only in-frame ones; the method was immunoSEQ multiplex PCR. The sample lists fewer than 35,000 clones, around 90% occurring once. With 6 bases clipped from V and 6 bases from J, the junction kept 9 bases outside the gene matches. This CDR3 region has 14 residues. Germline CDR1 and CDR2: SGHNT and YENEEA. This material consisted of peripheral blood mononuclear cells, taken before any cancer treatment. This rearrangement joins TRBV11-3 to TRBJ1-2, with 8 bases matching TRBD1. This clonotype originated in a man between 40 and 70 years old with stage III lung adenocarcinoma. The CDR3 region is CASRGQVEGDGYTF. The CDR3 nucleotides are TGTGCCAGCAGGGGACAGGTGGAGGGGGATGGCTACACCTTC. Looking up the rest from reference TRBV11-3 and TRBJ1-2 gives the full variable domain: EAGVVQSPRYKIIEKKQPVAFWCNPISGHNTLYWYLQNLGQGPELLIRYENEEAVDDSQLPKDRFSAERLKGVDSTLKIQPAELGDSAVYLCASRGQVEGDGYTFGSGTRLTVV.